Following are 7 T cell receptor beta chains from one sample sequenced in a study of PD-1 blockade in classical Hodgkin lymphoma. Clones were read by immunoSEQ multiplex PCR, and TCRdb kept only the in-frame ones, dropping some. Counted here are 35,000 to 45,000 clones, about 71% occurring once; the ten biggest clones make up less than 4%. Every patient had relapsed following autologous stem cell transplantation, and cohorts differed in brentuximab vedotin exposure. The input for sequencing was peripheral blood mononuclear cells (PBMCs), taken at baseline. The receptor set was obtained from a human donor with classical Hodgkin lymphoma.

The V and J genes are TRBV7-3 and TRBJ1-4; D gene ambiguous. Germline V gene lookup returns CDR1 SGHTA and CDR2 FQGTGA. V was cut by 2 bases and J by 4 bases, with 8 bases left in between. The CDR3 length is 14 residues. CDR3 amino acids: CASSLYGLNEKLFF. The CDR3 region has the DNA TGTGCCAGCAGCTTATACGGCCTTAATGAAAAACTGTTTTTT.

This clone was seen a few times. CDR3 sequence (DNA): TGTGCCAGTAGATTGGGCCTCACACACACTGAAGCTTTCTTT. Protein sequence: CASRLGLTHTEAFF. The rearrangement links TRBV19 to TRBJ1-1, with D hard to call. The CDR3 runs to 14 residues. Trimming stripped 6 bases from V and 3 bases from J, with 14 bases between. Germline CDR1 is LNHDA and CDR2 is SQIVND (reference sequence).

The chain links TRBV6-4 to TRBJ1-2; D is ambiguous. V lost 2 bases and J lost 7, with 17 bases in between. Germline V gives CDR1 MRHNA, CDR2 SNTAGT. The CDR3 extends over 15 amino acids. In nucleotides, the CDR3 is TGTGCCAGCAGTGACAACCGGGCCACACGAAGTGGCTACACCTTC. This gives the protein CASSDNRATRSGYTF.

This clone was counted between two and nine times. The chain combines TRBV28 with TRBJ2-7; D possibly corresponds to TRBD1 (6 bases). The CDR3 consists of 15 residues. The V gene lost 8 bases and the J gene lost 1 base, with 18 bases spanning the gap. The V gene's germline CDR1 is MDHEN and CDR2 SYDVKM. The CDR3 is CASETGTTISYEQYF. The CDR3, as DNA: TGTGCCAGCGAGACCGGGACAACGATATCCTACGAGCAGTACTTC.

This clone was counted between two and nine times. The chain recombines TRBV18 with TRBJ2-7; D gene uncertain. The V and J ends lost 3 bases and 3 bases respectively, with 15 bases between them. CDR3 size: 15 residues. Germline V gene sequence: CDR1 KGHSH, CDR2 LQKENI. This CDR3 is CASSPGPVVFYEQYF. DNA of the CDR3: TGTGCCAGCTCACCTGGTCCAGTGGTTTTCTACGAGCAGTACTTC.

This chain connects TRBV19 to TRBJ2-3; TRBD2 matches 8 bases. V dropped 6 bases and J dropped 2; count of bases not matched to a gene: 10. The CDR3 runs 16 residues. CDR1 is LNHDA and CDR2 is SQIVND in the germline V gene (reference sequence). The CDR3 here is CASSLRKRENTDTQYF. The CDR3 region has the DNA TGTGCCAGTAGCCTGAGAAAGCGGGAGAACACAGATACGCAGTATTTT.

The rearrangement joins TRBV27 to TRBJ1-1; D call uncertain. There are 11 residues in the CDR3. Germline assignment: CDR1 MNHEY and CDR2 SMNVEV (reference sequence). V was clipped by 11 bases and J by 7 bases, with 14 bases between them. CDR3 DNA: TGTGCCGCTCAAGTCGACCATGAAGCTTTCTTT. Its translation is CAAQVDHEAFF.